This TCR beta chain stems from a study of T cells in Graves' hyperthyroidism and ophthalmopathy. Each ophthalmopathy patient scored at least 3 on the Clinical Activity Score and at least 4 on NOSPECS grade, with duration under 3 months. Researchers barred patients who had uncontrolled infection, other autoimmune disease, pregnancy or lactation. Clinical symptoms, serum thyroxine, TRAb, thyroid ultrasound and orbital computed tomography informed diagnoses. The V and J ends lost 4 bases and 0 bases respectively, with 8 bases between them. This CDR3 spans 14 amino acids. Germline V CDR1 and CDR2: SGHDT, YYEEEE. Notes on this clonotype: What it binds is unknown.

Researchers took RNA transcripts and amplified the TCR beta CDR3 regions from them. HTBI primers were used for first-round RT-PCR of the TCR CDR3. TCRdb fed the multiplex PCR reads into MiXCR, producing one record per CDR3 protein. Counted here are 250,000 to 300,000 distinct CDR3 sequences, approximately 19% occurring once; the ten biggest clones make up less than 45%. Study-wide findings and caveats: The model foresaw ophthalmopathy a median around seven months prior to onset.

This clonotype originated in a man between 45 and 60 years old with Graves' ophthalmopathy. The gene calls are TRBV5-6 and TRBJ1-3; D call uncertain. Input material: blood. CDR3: CASSHRSSGNTIYF. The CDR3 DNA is TGTGCCAGCAGCCACCGCTCCTCTGGAAACACCATATATTTT.